This paragraph covers one T cell receptor (beta chain) sequence. The antigen remains unidentified. Researchers ran the PCR with 60 Vbeta and 13 Jbeta primers. Libraries were prepared by immunoSEQ multiplex PCR; TCRdb keeps only in-frame clonotypes and omits some of them. The repertoire consists of about 140,000 clones, with approximately 80% occurring once and the leading ten covering around 10%. The sample originates from a study of cytomegalovirus exposure and HLA in healthy donors. Study findings and constraints: Associated with cytomegalovirus, according to the listing, were 164 TCR beta chains. TCR beta V- and J-gene trimming was later associated with a missense DCLRE1C variant.

The CDR3 spans 15 residues. J was trimmed by 5 bases and V by 3 bases; bases with no gene match: 7. Germline CDR1 is MDHEN and CDR2 is SYDVKM. The J gene is TRBJ1-5, the V gene TRBV28; 7 bases are a match to TRBD1. The TCR was taken from a woman in her fifties or sixties in good health and CMV-seropositive. The material sequenced was PBMCs. DNA for the CDR3: TGTGCCAGCAGTTTTAAGGGGGCGCATCATCAGCCCCAGCATTTT. This sequence encodes CASSFKGAHHQPQHF.